Below are 9 T cell receptor beta chains sequenced from a single sample in a study of blood T cell repertoires in COVID-19. The method was immunoSEQ multiplex PCR; TCRdb's version includes in-frame clones alone and lacks a portion of them. The top ten hold around 1.5% of the sample, which has 130,000 or so clones, around 83% seen once. Sequencing input: peripheral blood. The receptor source for this set is a human donor in a cohort sampled during active COVID-19.

The J gene is TRBJ1-1, the V gene TRBV11-2; D unresolved. This CDR3 is 14 amino acids long. The germline V gene encodes CDR1 SGHAT and CDR2 FQNNGV. The V end was cut by 5 bases, the J end by 3 bases, with 13 bases between. Here the CDR3 DNA reads TGTGCCAGCAGCCTACGGACTCACTACACTGAAGCTTTCTTT. It is translated as CASSLRTHYTEAFF.

In DNA form, the CDR3 reads TGTGCCAGCAGGGAGAGCCCAGGGATCTCCTACGAGCAGTACTTC. It encodes CASRESPGISYEQYF. The genes are TRBV2 and TRBJ2-7, with D possibly matching TRBD1 (5 bases). CDR1 and CDR2 (germline): SNHLY, FYNNEI. The ends were cut back, 6 bases at V and 0 bases at J, with 15 bases in the middle. This CDR3 is built from 15 residues.

J is TRBJ1-2 and V is TRBV4-3; D possibly corresponds to TRBD1 (6 bases). The CDR3 has 17 residues. Germline CDR1 and CDR2: LGHNA and YSLEER. V lost 3 bases and J 8 bases, leaving 25 bases between the germline ends. The CDR3 spells CASSHGVGEQGRLGYTF. The CDR3 DNA follows: TGCGCCAGCAGCCACGGGGTGGGGGAACAGGGAAGATTGGGCTACACCTTC.

The V gene is TRBV9, the J gene TRBJ2-1; D may be TRBD2 (6 bases). The ends were cut back, 4 bases at V and 7 bases at J, with 18 bases in the middle. The CDR3 has 15 residues. Germline V lookup: CDR1 SGDLS, CDR2 YYNGEE. CDR3 sequence reads: CASSRDGGAVNEQFF. CDR3 nucleotides: TGTGCCAGCAGCAGAGACGGGGGAGCCGTAAATGAGCAGTTCTTC. Complete variable domain (other parts from reference TRBV9 and TRBJ2-1): DSGVTQTPKHLITATGQRVTLRCSPRSGDLSVYWYQQSLDQGLQFLIQYYNGEERAKGNILERFSAQQFPDLHSELNLSSLELGDSALYFCASSRDGGAVNEQFFGPGTRLTVL.

The J gene is TRBJ2-3, the V gene TRBV7-2; 7 nucleotides match TRBD1. The CDR3 covers 15 residues. V lost 5 bases and J lost 1; bases outside the gene matches: 6. Per germline, CDR1 SGHTA and CDR2 FQGNSA. CDR3 residues: CASSPYRGGTDTQYF. The CDR3 coding sequence is TGTGCCAGCAGCCCCTACAGGGGAGGCACAGATACGCAGTATTTT.

The V and J genes are TRBV27 and TRBJ1-4; 7 nucleotides match TRBD1. V was pared by 3 bases and J by 7 bases, with 5 bases of the junction left unmatched. Germline V lookup: CDR1 MNHEY, CDR2 SMNVEV (reference sequence). This CDR3 contains 14 residues. CDR3 amino acids: CASSFEGAGEKLFF. DNA of the CDR3: TGTGCCAGCAGTTTTGAGGGGGCGGGTGAAAAACTGTTTTTT.

This chain links TRBV20-1 with TRBJ2-7, with TRBD2 identical over 13 bases. Germline V gene lookup returns CDR1 DFQATT and CDR2 SNEGSKA (reference sequence). V was pared by 3 bases and J by 2 bases, with 4 bases of the junction left unmatched. CDR3 length: 15 amino acids. CDR3 nucleotides: TGCAGTGCTAGTCATACTAGCGGGAGGGCCTACGAGCAGTACTTC. Its translation: CSASHTSGRAYEQYF.

The chain is built from TRBV5-1 and TRBJ2-1, with 10 bases aligning to TRBD2. Per germline, CDR1 SGHRS and CDR2 YFSETQ. This CDR3 has 14 amino acids. V was clipped by 0 bases and J by 6 bases; unmatched bases: 0. CDR3 in amino acids: CASSLVAGGNEQFF. DNA of the CDR3: TGCGCCAGCAGCTTGGTAGCGGGGGGCAATGAGCAGTTCTTC.

The chain combines TRBV19 with TRBJ2-3, with a possible D match to TRBD2 (5 bases). This CDR3 is 13 amino acids long. Trimming stripped 0 bases from V and 8 bases from J, with 9 bases between. Germline assignment: CDR1 LNHDA and CDR2 SQIVND (reference sequence). DNA for the CDR3: TGTGCCAGTAGTATAGACTCCCGGGGTACGCAGTATTTT. It encodes CASSIDSRGTQYF.